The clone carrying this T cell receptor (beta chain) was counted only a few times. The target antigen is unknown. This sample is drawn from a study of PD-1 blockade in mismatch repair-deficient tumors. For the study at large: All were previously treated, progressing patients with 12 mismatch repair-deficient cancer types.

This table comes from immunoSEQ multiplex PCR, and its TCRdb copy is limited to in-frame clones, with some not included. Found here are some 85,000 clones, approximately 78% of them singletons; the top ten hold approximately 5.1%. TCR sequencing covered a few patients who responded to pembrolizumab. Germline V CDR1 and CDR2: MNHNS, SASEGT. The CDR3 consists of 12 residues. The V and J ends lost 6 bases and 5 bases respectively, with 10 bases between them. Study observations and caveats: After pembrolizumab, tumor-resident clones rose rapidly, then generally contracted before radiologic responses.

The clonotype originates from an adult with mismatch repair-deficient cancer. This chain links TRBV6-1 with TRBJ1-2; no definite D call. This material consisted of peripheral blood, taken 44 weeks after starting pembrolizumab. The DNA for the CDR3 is TGTGCCAGCAGAAACGTTGGTTATGGCTACACCTTC. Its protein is CASRNVGYGYTF.